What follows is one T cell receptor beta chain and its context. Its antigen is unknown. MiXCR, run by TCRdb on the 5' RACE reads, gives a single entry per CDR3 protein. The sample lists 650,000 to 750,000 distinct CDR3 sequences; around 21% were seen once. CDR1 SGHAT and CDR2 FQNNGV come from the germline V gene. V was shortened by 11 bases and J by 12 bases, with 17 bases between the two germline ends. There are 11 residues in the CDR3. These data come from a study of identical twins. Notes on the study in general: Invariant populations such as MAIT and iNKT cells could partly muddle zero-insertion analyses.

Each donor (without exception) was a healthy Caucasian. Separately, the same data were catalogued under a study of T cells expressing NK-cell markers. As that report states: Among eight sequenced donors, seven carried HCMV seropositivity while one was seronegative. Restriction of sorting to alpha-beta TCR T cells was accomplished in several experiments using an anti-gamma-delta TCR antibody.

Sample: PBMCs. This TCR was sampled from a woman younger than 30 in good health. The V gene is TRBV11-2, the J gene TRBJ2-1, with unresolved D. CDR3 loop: CASQTSVGQFF. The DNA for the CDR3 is TGTGCCTCCCAAACCTCCGTGGGGCAGTTCTTC.